The 14 T cell receptor beta chains below come from one sample, sequenced in a study of blood T cell repertoires in COVID-19. The protocol was immunoSEQ multiplex PCR, while the TCRdb copy is restricted to in-frame clones and leaves out a portion. This table has under 150,000 clones, 70% to 90% appearing once. The source material was peripheral blood. These receptors were collected from a woman aged 45 to 65 with acute or convalescent COVID-19.

This chain uses TRBV19 with TRBJ1-3; no definite D call. The CDR3 runs 12 residues. V dropped 7 bases and J dropped 3 bases, with 7 bases sitting between them. Germline CDR1 reads LNHDA; CDR2 reads SQIVND (reference sequence). The chain's CDR3 is CASNSLGNTIYF. As DNA, the CDR3 is TGTGCCAGTAACAGCCTTGGAAACACCATATATTTT.

The chain carries TRBV4-2 and TRBJ1-6, with D possibly matching TRBD1 (6 bases). Germline CDR1 is LGHNA and CDR2 is YNFKEQ. Trimming took off 3 bases at V and 6 bases at J, with 9 bases between the two ends. The CDR3 consists of 14 residues. The CDR3 DNA follows: TGTGCCAGCAGCCATCAAGGGGGTAATTCACCCCTCCACTTT. Translating it yields CASSHQGGNSPLHF.

J is TRBJ2-5 and V is TRBV7-9, with D perhaps matching TRBD2 (6 bases). The CDR3 loop spans 16 amino acids. CDR1 is SEHNR and CDR2 is FQNEAQ in the germline V gene (reference sequence). V was pared by 5 bases and J by 5 bases, with 21 bases between. CDR3 coding DNA: TGTGCCAGCAGCCCCCTCCTACTAGCTGGGTTGGAGACCCAGTACTTC. Translating it yields CASSPLLLAGLETQYF. The whole variable domain, remainder taken from reference TRBV7-9 and TRBJ2-5, is DTGVSQNPRHKITKRGQNVTFRCDPISEHNRLYWYRQTLGQGPEFLTYFQNEAQLEKSRLLSDRFSAERPKGSFSTLEIQRTEQGDSAMYLCASSPLLLAGLETQYFGPGTRLLVL.

Only one count was recorded for this clone. CDR3 DNA sequence: TGTGCCAGCAGCGTAGAAGCGGGGGAGACCTACGAGCAGTACTTC. It specifies CASSVEAGETYEQYF. The V and J genes are TRBV9 and TRBJ2-7; TRBD2 matches at 8 bases. J was trimmed by 2 bases and V by 0 bases; bases with no gene match: 4. The germline V gene encodes CDR1 SGDLS and CDR2 YYNGEE. CDR3 length equals 15 residues.

The chain recombines TRBV6-5 with TRBJ2-3, with TRBD1 as a possible D gene (5 bases). Trimming took off 4 bases at V and 1 base at J, with 9 bases between the two ends. Germline loops: CDR1 MNHEY, CDR2 SVGAGI. This CDR3 is built from 14 residues. The CDR3 DNA sequence: TGTGCCAGCAGTTTCTGGGGCGGCACAGATACGCAGTATTTT. Translating gives CASSFWGGTDTQYF.

This clone has only a few counts. The CDR3 reads CASSQEVGYEQYF. The CDR3, as DNA: TGTGCCAGCAGCCAAGAGGTCGGCTACGAGCAGTACTTC. The chain is built from TRBV14 and TRBJ2-7; D is undetermined. This CDR3 is 13 amino acids long. Germline-derived CDR1 and CDR2 are SGHDN and FVKESK. The V and J ends lost 0 bases and 3 bases respectively, with 6 bases between them.

This clone showed up just a few times. V gene TRBV27 combines with J gene TRBJ1-1, with D perhaps TRBD1 (6 bases). Trimming stripped 2 bases from V and 3 bases from J, with 10 bases between. The CDR3 is 14 residues long. In germline, CDR1 is MNHEY, CDR2 SMNVEV (reference sequence). In nucleotides, the CDR3 is TGTGCCAGCAGTTTAAAGGGGGGGGACACTGAAGCTTTCTTT. Translating gives CASSLKGGDTEAFF.

The genes are TRBV24-1 and TRBJ2-3, with TRBD1 matching 12 bases. Looked up from germline, CDR1 is KGHDR and CDR2 is SFDVKD. CDR3 length: 16 residues. V lost 6 bases and J lost 4; bases outside the gene matches: 7. The CDR3 here is CATSPHGTGGADTQYF. The DNA for the CDR3 is TGTGCCACCAGTCCACACGGGACAGGGGGCGCAGATACGCAGTATTTT.

This clone has just a few counts. The rearrangement joins TRBV6-7 to TRBJ1-2; TRBD1 matches at 10 bases. TRBV6-7 is given ORF status, its function remaining uncertain. CDR3 length equals 16 residues. Germline trimming cut 4 bases from V and 2 bases from J; bases unmatched to any gene: 7. The CDR3 sequence: CASSSVPGQGNYGYTF. The CDR3 bases are TGTGCCAGCAGTTCCGTCCCGGGACAGGGGAACTATGGCTACACCTTC.

CDR3: CATNRGTSGYGYTF. CDR3 bases: TGTGCCACTAACAGGGGCACGAGCGGCTATGGCTACACCTTC. The rearrangement uses TRBV19 and TRBJ1-2; the match to TRBD1 covers 7 bases. The CDR3 length is 14 residues. Per the germline V gene, CDR1 is LNHDA and CDR2 is SQIVND (reference sequence). The trim removed 10 bases at V and 4 bases at J, leaving 12 bases unmatched.

Written as DNA, the CDR3 is TGTGCCAGCAGCTTACCCGTAGTTTCCTACAATGAGCAGTTCTTC. Its protein product is CASSLPVVSYNEQFF. The chain links TRBV11-2 to TRBJ2-1; D ambiguous. There are 15 residues in the CDR3. The ends were cut back, 2 bases at V and 1 base at J, with 9 bases in the middle. The germline V gene has CDR1 SGHAT and CDR2 FQNNGV. The variable domain in full, with the rest retrieved from reference TRBV11-2 and TRBJ2-1, is EAGVAQSPRYKIIEKRQSVAFWCNPISGHATLYWYQQILGQGPKLLIQFQNNGVVDDSQLPKDRFSAERLKGVDSTLKIQPAKLEDSAVYLCASSLPVVSYNEQFFGPGTRLTVL.

Only one count was recorded for this clone. CDR3 in amino acids: CASGRDRGSSEAFF. As DNA, the CDR3 is TGTGCCAGCGGCCGGGACAGGGGCTCTTCTGAAGCTTTCTTT. V gene TRBV6-4 combines with J gene TRBJ1-1, with TRBD1 matching over 10 bases. Trimming at V came to 8 bases and at J to 6 bases, leaving 9 bases not matched to a gene. Germline V gives CDR1 MRHNA, CDR2 SNTAGT. The CDR3 sequence is 14 residues long.

The genes are TRBV18 and TRBJ1-6; maybe TRBD1 (6 bases). Germline loops: CDR1 KGHSH, CDR2 LQKENI. The CDR3 spans 14 residues. Trimming removed 4 bases from V and 7 bases from J, with 11 bases in between. The CDR3 DNA is TGTGCCAGCTCACTCCGGACAGAGAATTCACCCCTCCACTTT. This sequence encodes CASSLRTENSPLHF.

CDR3 DNA: TGTGCCAGCAGTCAAAAAAAGAGGGCTCTCTTCTATGGCTACACCTTC. Translation gives CASSQKKRALFYGYTF. The chain carries TRBV28 and TRBJ1-2; no reliable D call. V was clipped by 5 bases and J by 4 bases, with 20 bases between them. This CDR3 has 16 amino acids. Germline CDR1 is MDHEN and CDR2 is SYDVKM.